This T cell receptor (beta chain) was obtained from a study of early T cells in non-severe SARS-CoV-2 infection. Overall study: Chains were not paired, and sequencing was done on bulk RNA from unsorted whole blood.

Each cDNA molecule carried a unique molecular identifier. MiXCR was run by TCRdb on the 5' RACE reads, yielding one entry per CDR3 protein. The top ten hold about 5.8% of the sample, which has tens of thousands of distinct CDR3 sequences, roughly 5% seen once. The table lists this clonotype with many counts. The antigen is not known. Study observations and caveats: VDJdb matching, biased toward anti-spike CD8 responses, missed private and CD4 specificities.

The CDR3 spans 15 residues. Trimming removed 5 bases from V and 0 bases from J, with 11 bases in between. Germline CDR1 and CDR2: SGHVS and FNYEAQ. Sequenced input: whole blood. This clonotype was obtained from an adult who was a healthcare worker with PCR-confirmed SARS-CoV-2 infection or an uninfected control (not recorded which). V usage is TRBV7-6 and J usage is TRBJ2-1; D gene unclear. Written as DNA, the CDR3 is TGTGCCAGCAGCCTATTATCCCCCTCCTACAATGAGCAGTTCTTC. Translation: CASSLLSPSYNEQFF.